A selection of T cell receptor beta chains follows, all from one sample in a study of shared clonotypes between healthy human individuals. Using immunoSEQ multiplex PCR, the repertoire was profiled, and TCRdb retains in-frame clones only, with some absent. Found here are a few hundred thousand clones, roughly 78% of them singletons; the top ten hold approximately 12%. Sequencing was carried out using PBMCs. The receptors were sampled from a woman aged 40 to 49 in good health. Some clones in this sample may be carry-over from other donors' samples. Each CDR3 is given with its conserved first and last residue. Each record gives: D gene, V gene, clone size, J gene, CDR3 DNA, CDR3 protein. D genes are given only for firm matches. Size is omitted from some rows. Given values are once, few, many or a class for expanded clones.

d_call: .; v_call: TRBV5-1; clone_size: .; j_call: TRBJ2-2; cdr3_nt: TGCGCCAGCAGCTTCGGTTCCCAATCCACCGGGGAGCTGTTTTTT; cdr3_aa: CASSFGSQSTGELFF
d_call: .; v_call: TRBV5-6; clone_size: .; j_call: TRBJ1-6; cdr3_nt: TGTGCCAGCAGCTTTATAGATTCACCCCTCCACTTT; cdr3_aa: CASSFIDSPLHF
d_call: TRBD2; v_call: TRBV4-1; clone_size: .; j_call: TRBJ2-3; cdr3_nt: TGCGCCAGCAGCCACCCGGGACTAGCGGGGATCACAGATACGCAGTATTTT; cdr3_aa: CASSHPGLAGITDTQYF
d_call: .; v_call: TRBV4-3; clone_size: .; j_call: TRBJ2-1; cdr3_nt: TGCGCCAGCAGCCAAGGAACTAGCACTGGAAATGAGCAGTTCTTC; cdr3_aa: CASSQGTSTGNEQFF
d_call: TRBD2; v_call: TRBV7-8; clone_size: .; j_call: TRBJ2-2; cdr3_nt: TGTGCCAGCACCAAAAGGCGGGAGAGCACCGGGGAGCTGTTTTTT; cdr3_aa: CASTKRRESTGELFF
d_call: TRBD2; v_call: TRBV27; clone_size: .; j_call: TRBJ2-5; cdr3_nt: TGTGCCACCTGGACTAGCGGAAATCTGGGGACCCAGTACTTC; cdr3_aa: CATWTSGNLGTQYF
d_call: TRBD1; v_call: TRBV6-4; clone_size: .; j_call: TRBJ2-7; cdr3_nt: TGTGCCAGCAGCGTGGGACAGACCTCCTACGAGCAGTACTTC; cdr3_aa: CASSVGQTSYEQYF
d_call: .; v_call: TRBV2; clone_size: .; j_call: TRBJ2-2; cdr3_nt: TGTGCCAGCAGAGTAGTGTTTGCGGAGCTGTTTTTT; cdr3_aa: CASRVVFAELFF
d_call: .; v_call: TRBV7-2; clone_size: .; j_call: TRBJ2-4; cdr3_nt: TGTGCCAGCAGTCCGGGACGGTCGCTAGCCAAAAACATTCAGTACTTC; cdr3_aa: CASSPGRSLAKNIQYF
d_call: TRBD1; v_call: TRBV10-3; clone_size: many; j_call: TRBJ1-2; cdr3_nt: TGTGCCTCGTCGAGACAGGGTCGGGGCTACACCTTC; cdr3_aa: CASSRQGRGYTF
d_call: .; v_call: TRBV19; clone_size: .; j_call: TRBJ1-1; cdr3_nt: TGTGCCAGTAGTATACAGGGGCGGATGAACACTGAAGCTTTCTTT; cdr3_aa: CASSIQGRMNTEAFF
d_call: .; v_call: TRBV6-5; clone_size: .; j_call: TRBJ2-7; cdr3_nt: TGTGCCAGCAGAGGGACTTTTCGCTCCTACGAGCAGTACTTC; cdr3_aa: CASRGTFRSYEQYF
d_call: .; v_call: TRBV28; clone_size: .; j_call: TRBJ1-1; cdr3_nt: TGTGCCAGCAGTCCCGGGGGACATTTGAACACTGAAGCTTTCTTT; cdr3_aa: CASSPGGHLNTEAFF
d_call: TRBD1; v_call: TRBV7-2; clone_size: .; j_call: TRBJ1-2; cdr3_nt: TGTGCCAGCAGCTCCCTGAGGGACAGCATTGATGGCTACACCTTC; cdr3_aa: CASSSLRDSIDGYTF
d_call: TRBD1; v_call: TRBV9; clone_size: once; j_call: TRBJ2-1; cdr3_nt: TGTGCCAGCAGCGTAGCCGGACAGGGTCACAATGAGCAGTTCTTC; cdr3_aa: CASSVAGQGHNEQFF
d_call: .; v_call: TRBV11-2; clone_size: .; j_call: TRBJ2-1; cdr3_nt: TGTGCCAGCAGCTTAACAGTAAACGATGAGCAGTTCTTC; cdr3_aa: CASSLTVNDEQFF
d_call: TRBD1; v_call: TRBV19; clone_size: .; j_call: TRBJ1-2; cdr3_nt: TGTGCCAGTAGTGGGGCCCCCGGGACAGGGGGATTCGGCTACACCTTC; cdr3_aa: CASSGAPGTGGFGYTF
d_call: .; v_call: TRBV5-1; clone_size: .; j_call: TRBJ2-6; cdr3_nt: TGCGCCAGCAGCCCCTTTTCCGCCGCTGGGGCCAACGTCCTGACTTTC; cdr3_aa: CASSPFSAAGANVLTF
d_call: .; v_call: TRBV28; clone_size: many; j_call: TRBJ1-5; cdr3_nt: TGTGCCAGCAGTCGACAGCCGAGTAATCAGCCCCAGCATTTT; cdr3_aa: CASSRQPSNQPQHF
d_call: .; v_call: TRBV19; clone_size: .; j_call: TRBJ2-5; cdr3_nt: TGTGCCAGTAGTATAGATGGTAGACGGGAGACCCAGTACTTC; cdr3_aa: CASSIDGRRETQYF